Listed below are T cell receptor beta chains from one sample, sequenced in a study of T-cell memory formation after mild COVID-19. Via MiXCR, TCRdb re-called the 5' RACE reads, giving one row per CDR3 protein. The data show around 440,000 distinct CDR3 sequences, approximately 18% seen once. Sequencing was performed on PBMCs or a T cell subset sorted from them (not recorded which). The receptors come from an adult woman who had mild COVID-19 (a few samples of this study predate the infection). Cell type and time point are not known. CDR3s include the opening cysteine and the closing phenylalanine or tryptophan. D genes are given only for firm matches. Clone size is given for some rows only: seen once, a few or many times, or a class if the clone is expanded.

clone size: -
J gene: TRBJ2-7
D gene: TRBD1
V gene: TRBV5-1
CDR3 DNA: TGCGCCAGCAGCCCCGGCGGACAGGGGGGGGCCTACGAGCAGTACTTC
CDR3 protein: CASSPGGQGGAYEQYF

clone size: few
J gene: TRBJ2-3
D gene: -
V gene: TRBV19
CDR3 DNA: TGTGCCAGTAGTATAGCTGAGGGTGGTACGCAGTATTTT
CDR3 protein: CASSIAEGGTQYF

clone size: -
J gene: TRBJ1-1
D gene: -
V gene: TRBV5-1
CDR3 DNA: TGCGCCAGCAGCTTGGCCCCGGGACGGTTGAACACTGAAGCTTTCTTT
CDR3 protein: CASSLAPGRLNTEAFF

clone size: few
J gene: TRBJ2-3
D gene: -
V gene: TRBV7-9
CDR3 DNA: TGTGCCAGCAGGGGGCCCAGGAGCACAGATACGCAGTATTTT
CDR3 protein: CASRGPRSTDTQYF

clone size: -
J gene: TRBJ2-7
D gene: TRBD1
V gene: TRBV29-1
CDR3 DNA: TGCAGCGTTGGAGGGGGCAGGGGATCCTACGAGCAGTACTTC
CDR3 protein: CSVGGGRGSYEQYF

clone size: few
J gene: TRBJ2-3
D gene: TRBD2
V gene: TRBV7-3
CDR3 DNA: TGTGCCAGCAGCTTAAGCGGGAGAATAGATACGCAGTATTTT
CDR3 protein: CASSLSGRIDTQYF

clone size: -
J gene: TRBJ2-2
D gene: TRBD2
V gene: TRBV12-3/TRBV12-4
CDR3 DNA: TGTGCCAGCAGTTTAGCTGGGAGGGGACTATCCACCGGGGAGCTGTTTTTT
CDR3 protein: CASSLAGRGLSTGELFF

clone size: -
J gene: TRBJ1-1
D gene: -
V gene: TRBV18
CDR3 DNA: TGTGCCAGCTCACCAACGGCGAGGGACGAAGCTTTCTTT
CDR3 protein: CASSPTARDEAFF

clone size: -
J gene: TRBJ2-7
D gene: TRBD1
V gene: TRBV20-1
CDR3 DNA: TGCAGTGCGAACGGGAAAGGCGGACAGGGAGAGCAGTACTTC
CDR3 protein: CSANGKGGQGEQYF

clone size: few
J gene: TRBJ2-4
D gene: -
V gene: TRBV27
CDR3 DNA: TGTGCCAGCAGTTCCGCAGAGTCCTTAATAGCCAAAAACATTCAGTACTTC
CDR3 protein: CASSSAESLIAKNIQYF

clone size: few
J gene: TRBJ1-1
D gene: TRBD1
V gene: TRBV6-5
CDR3 DNA: TGTGCCAGCAGTAGCATACAGGGGCCCCACACTGAAGCTTTCTTT
CDR3 protein: CASSSIQGPHTEAFF

clone size: many
J gene: TRBJ2-1
D gene: TRBD2
V gene: TRBV29-1
CDR3 DNA: TGCAGCACCTCCGGGGGGAGTTCCTACAATGAGCAGTTCTTC
CDR3 protein: CSTSGGSSYNEQFF

clone size: few
J gene: TRBJ1-2
D gene: TRBD1
V gene: TRBV4-3
CDR3 DNA: TGCGCCAGCAGCCATCCGGGACAGGGGGACTATGGCTACACCTTC
CDR3 protein: CASSHPGQGDYGYTF

clone size: -
J gene: TRBJ1-1
D gene: -
V gene: TRBV20-1
CDR3 DNA: TGCAGTGCTAGTAGGGGAGGAGGGCAATTCGAGGCTTTCTTT
CDR3 protein: CSASRGGGQFEAFF

clone size: few
J gene: TRBJ2-7
D gene: TRBD2
V gene: TRBV9
CDR3 DNA: TGTGCCAGCAGCCTTAGCGGGAGAGGGGTGGGCGAGCAGTACTTC
CDR3 protein: CASSLSGRGVGEQYF

clone size: -
J gene: TRBJ1-1
D gene: -
V gene: TRBV27
CDR3 DNA: TGTGCCAGCAGTTTATCGGGGGGCAGGCCTGAAGCTTTCTTT
CDR3 protein: CASSLSGGRPEAFF

clone size: -
J gene: TRBJ2-3
D gene: -
V gene: TRBV4-3
CDR3 DNA: TGCGCCAGCAGCCAAGGAGCGGTAGATACGCAGTATTTT
CDR3 protein: CASSQGAVDTQYF

clone size: few
J gene: TRBJ2-3
D gene: -
V gene: TRBV7-9
CDR3 DNA: TGTGCCAGCAGCGGGGGACTTTCACCGGGTACGCAGTATTTT
CDR3 protein: CASSGGLSPGTQYF

clone size: -
J gene: TRBJ2-2
D gene: -
V gene: TRBV6-6
CDR3 DNA: TGTGCCAGCCCCCCTCGGGGCGGGCTTGGGGAAACCGGGGAGCTGTTTTTT
CDR3 protein: CASPPRGGLGETGELFF

clone size: -
J gene: TRBJ1-1
D gene: -
V gene: TRBV11-1
CDR3 DNA: TGTGCCAGCAGAAAAAAGGATAAAGCTTTCTTT
CDR3 protein: CASRKKDKAFF

clone size: few
J gene: TRBJ2-1
D gene: -
V gene: TRBV20-1
CDR3 DNA: TGCAGTGCTAGAGTTGTGATAGAGAGGTACAATGAGCAGTTCTTC
CDR3 protein: CSARVVIERYNEQFF

clone size: many
J gene: TRBJ2-5
D gene: TRBD2
V gene: TRBV6-1
CDR3 DNA: TGTGCCAGCAGTAGGGCCGGGACTAGCCGAGCTGGGACCCAGTACTTC
CDR3 protein: CASSRAGTSRAGTQYF

clone size: -
J gene: TRBJ2-5
D gene: TRBD2
V gene: TRBV4-2
CDR3 DNA: TGTGCCAGCAGCCAAGAGGCTAGCGGGGAGGGAGAGACCCAGTACTTC
CDR3 protein: CASSQEASGEGETQYF

clone size: -
J gene: TRBJ2-1
D gene: TRBD2
V gene: TRBV6-5
CDR3 DNA: TGTGCCAGCAGTTTAGCGGGGGGGCCTCTCAATGAGCAGTTCTTC
CDR3 protein: CASSLAGGPLNEQFF

clone size: -
J gene: TRBJ1-5
D gene: -
V gene: TRBV18
CDR3 DNA: TGTGCCAGCTCACCCCGGGACAAATCCTATAGCAATCAGCCCCAGCATTTT
CDR3 protein: CASSPRDKSYSNQPQHF

clone size: few
J gene: TRBJ2-7
D gene: -
V gene: TRBV6-1
CDR3 DNA: TGTGCCAGCAGTGAAACCCGGGGAGGAGGGAGCTTCTACGAGCAGTACTTC
CDR3 protein: CASSETRGGGSFYEQYF

clone size: few
J gene: TRBJ2-1
D gene: -
V gene: TRBV12-3/TRBV12-4
CDR3 DNA: TGTGCCAGCAGTCTTGGACCTGGGCCAGAGCAGTTCTTC
CDR3 protein: CASSLGPGPEQFF

clone size: -
J gene: TRBJ2-7
D gene: TRBD2
V gene: TRBV9
CDR3 DNA: TGTGCCAGCAAGGAGAGCGGACTAGCGGCCACCTACGAGCAGTACTTC
CDR3 protein: CASKESGLAATYEQYF

clone size: -
J gene: TRBJ2-1
D gene: TRBD2
V gene: TRBV7-6
CDR3 DNA: TGTGCCAGCAGCCCAGGACTAGCGGGAGTCTCTATGAATGAGCAGTTCTTC
CDR3 protein: CASSPGLAGVSMNEQFF

clone size: once
J gene: TRBJ2-7
D gene: TRBD1
V gene: TRBV4-1
CDR3 DNA: TGCGCCAGCAGCCAGAGGACAGGGGAGTCCTACGAGCAGTACTTC
CDR3 protein: CASSQRTGESYEQYF

clone size: once
J gene: TRBJ2-1
D gene: TRBD1
V gene: TRBV11-2
CDR3 DNA: TGTGCCAGCAGCCTTGCCGCCGGGACAGGGCAGTTCTTC
CDR3 protein: CASSLAAGTGQFF

clone size: -
J gene: TRBJ1-1
D gene: -
V gene: TRBV4-1
CDR3 DNA: TGCGCCAGCAGCCAAGATCGGAGCCTACCAAACACTGAAGCTTTCTTT
CDR3 protein: CASSQDRSLPNTEAFF

clone size: -
J gene: TRBJ1-1
D gene: -
V gene: TRBV24-1
CDR3 DNA: TGTGCCACCAGTGTGACAGGGAACACTGAAGCTTTCTTT
CDR3 protein: CATSVTGNTEAFF

clone size: few
J gene: TRBJ2-1
D gene: -
V gene: TRBV30
CDR3 DNA: TGTGCCTGGAGTGTAACCGCGAGGAATGAGCAGTTCTTC
CDR3 protein: CAWSVTARNEQFF

clone size: few
J gene: TRBJ2-3
D gene: -
V gene: TRBV14
CDR3 DNA: TGTGCCAGCAGCCAAGATCTGGGTGTCACAGATACGCAGTATTTT
CDR3 protein: CASSQDLGVTDTQYF

clone size: few
J gene: TRBJ1-3
D gene: -
V gene: TRBV20-1
CDR3 DNA: TGCAGTGCTGCGACAGCCACTGGAAACACCATATATTTT
CDR3 protein: CSAATATGNTIYF

clone size: few
J gene: TRBJ2-7
D gene: -
V gene: TRBV24-1
CDR3 DNA: TGTGCCACCAGTGATCCTCAGACAACCACCTACGAGCAGTACTTC
CDR3 protein: CATSDPQTTTYEQYF

clone size: few
J gene: TRBJ2-1
D gene: -
V gene: TRBV12-3/TRBV12-4
CDR3 DNA: TGTGCCAGCAGCGCCGGGGATGAGCAGTTCTTC
CDR3 protein: CASSAGDEQFF

clone size: -
J gene: TRBJ2-7
D gene: -
V gene: TRBV18
CDR3 DNA: TGTGCCAGCTCAAGAGTCTCGTTGGAGTCCTACGAGCAGTACTTC
CDR3 protein: CASSRVSLESYEQYF

clone size: -
J gene: TRBJ2-1
D gene: -
V gene: TRBV5-1
CDR3 DNA: TGCGCCAGCAGCTTTGGGCCCGAGCGTTCTAATGAGCAGTTCTTC
CDR3 protein: CASSFGPERSNEQFF

clone size: few
J gene: TRBJ1-1
D gene: -
V gene: TRBV7-6
CDR3 DNA: TGTGCCAGCAGCCTATCACAGGGCTTGAACACTGAAGCTTTCTTT
CDR3 protein: CASSLSQGLNTEAFF

clone size: few
J gene: TRBJ2-2
D gene: TRBD1
V gene: TRBV4-1
CDR3 DNA: TGCGCCAGCAGCCGCGAAGGCGGGACAGGGATCAACACCGGGGAGCTGTTTTTT
CDR3 protein: CASSREGGTGINTGELFF

clone size: -
J gene: TRBJ2-5
D gene: TRBD2
V gene: TRBV5-1
CDR3 DNA: TGCGCCAGCTCCTCCGGGACTATACCGTTCCAAGAGACCCAGTACTTC
CDR3 protein: CASSSGTIPFQETQYF

clone size: many
J gene: TRBJ2-1
D gene: TRBD2
V gene: TRBV12-3/TRBV12-4
CDR3 DNA: TGTGCCAGCAGTTTCCCGGGACTAGGGTCCTACAATGAGCAGTTCTTC
CDR3 protein: CASSFPGLGSYNEQFF

clone size: -
J gene: TRBJ2-5
D gene: -
V gene: TRBV28
CDR3 DNA: TGTGCCAGCAGCCTCCGACCGGGGGAGACCCAGTACTTC
CDR3 protein: CASSLRPGETQYF

clone size: -
J gene: TRBJ2-7
D gene: -
V gene: TRBV7-9
CDR3 DNA: TGTGCCAGCAGCTTACTAGGTGGTCAGGGGATCTACGAGCAGTACTTC
CDR3 protein: CASSLLGGQGIYEQYF

clone size: -
J gene: TRBJ1-1
D gene: -
V gene: TRBV3-1
CDR3 DNA: TGTGCCAGCAGCCCAGTATCCGGGTCCCGTGGTGAAGCTTTCTTT
CDR3 protein: CASSPVSGSRGEAFF

clone size: few
J gene: TRBJ2-1
D gene: -
V gene: TRBV11-2
CDR3 DNA: TGTGCCAGCAGCTTAGGGAGGAGGGCCGTTTCCTACAATGAGCAGTTCTTC
CDR3 protein: CASSLGRRAVSYNEQFF